The 9 T cell receptor beta chains given below trace back to one sample, sequenced in a study of CD8 T cells in Susac syndrome. Reverse transcription of about 0.5 to 1 ug RNA used random hexamers. MiXCR was run by TCRdb on the immunoSEQ multiplex PCR reads, yielding one entry per CDR3 protein. The sample shows around 300,000 distinct CDR3 sequences, around 89% of them seen only once. Sequencing was performed on CD8+ T cells from PBMCs. The receptors were gathered from a human donor with multiple sclerosis.

The CDR3 bases are TGTGCCAGCGGCCTGAGTCTCGGCAATCAGCCCCAGCATTTT. It codes for CASGLSLGNQPQHF. The V call is TRBV28, the J call TRBJ1-5; no reliable D call. Trimming removed 8 bases from V and 2 bases from J, with 13 bases in between. This CDR3 has 14 residues. CDR1 is MDHEN and CDR2 is SYDVKM in the germline V gene. Drawing the rest from reference TRBV28 and TRBJ1-5, the complete variable domain is DVKVTQSSRYLVKRTGEKVFLECVQDMDHENMFWYRQDPGLGLRLIYFSYDVKMKEKGDIPEGYSVSREKKERFSLILESASTNQTSMYLCASGLSLGNQPQHFGDGTRLSIL.

Only a few counts were recorded for this clonotype. The chain employs TRBV6-1 and TRBJ2-1, with 7 bases fitting TRBD1. Per the germline V gene, CDR1 is MNHNS and CDR2 is SASEGT. V was pared by 5 bases and J by 2 bases, with 12 bases of the junction left unmatched. CDR3 length: 17 residues. This CDR3 is CASSRGQGLGTYNEQFF. CDR3 sequence (DNA): TGTGCCAGCAGTAGGGGGCAGGGGTTGGGGACCTACAATGAGCAGTTCTTC.

The chain carries TRBV28 and TRBJ2-7; D might be TRBD2 (5 bases). The CDR3 totals 15 residues. V lost 10 bases to trimming and J lost 2 bases, with 21 bases between them. The germline V gene has CDR1 MDHEN and CDR2 SYDVKM. CDR3 DNA sequence: TGTGCCACCGAACCGGCGGGCAGCCGAGCCTACGAGCAGTACTTC. It specifies CATEPAGSRAYEQYF.

This rearrangement joins TRBV27 to TRBJ2-1; D not certain. Trimming pared 2 bases from V and 6 bases from J, leaving 8 bases between. Germline-derived CDR1 and CDR2 are MNHEY and SMNVEV (reference sequence). The CDR3 is 13 amino acids. The CDR3 here is CASSLGSRNEQFF. DNA for the CDR3: TGTGCCAGCAGTTTAGGATCACGCAATGAGCAGTTCTTC.

The rearrangement joins TRBV28 to TRBJ1-3; D ambiguous. The CDR3 extends over 14 amino acids. CDR1 and CDR2 from the germline V gene are MDHEN and SYDVKM. Trimming cost V 7 bases and J 5 bases, with 15 bases left between them. CDR3 DNA sequence: TGTGCCAGCAAGTGGGCAGGAGAGCGAAACACCATATATTTT. Translated: CASKWAGERNTIYF.

This chain connects TRBV28 to TRBJ2-1; the match to TRBD2 covers 12 bases. This CDR3 spans 16 amino acids. Germline trimming cut 3 bases from V and 8 bases from J; bases unmatched to any gene: 8. Germline V gene data show CDR1 as MDHEN and CDR2 as SYDVKM. The CDR3 is CASSFFLAGGFHEQFF. CDR3 nucleotide sequence: TGTGCCAGCAGTTTCTTCCTAGCGGGAGGGTTCCATGAGCAGTTCTTC.

This clonotype appeared once. The V call is TRBV4-3, the J call TRBJ2-2; unclear D gene. The germline gives CDR1 LGHNA, CDR2 YSLEER. The CDR3 is 17 residues long. V was clipped by 0 bases and J by 8 bases, with 19 bases between them. This CDR3 reads CASSQDFATGVTGELFF. The CDR3, as DNA: TGCGCCAGCAGCCAAGATTTTGCAACCGGCGTTACAGGGGAGCTGTTTTTT.

In this sample, this clonotype turned up a few times. The V and J genes are TRBV7-3 and TRBJ1-1; possibly TRBD1 for D (6 bases). This CDR3 is 15 amino acids long. V gave up 2 bases and J gave up 4 bases, with 14 bases separating them. From germline, CDR1 is SGHTA and CDR2 FQGTGA. The CDR3 DNA follows: TGTGCCAGCAGCTTAGGCCAGGGGCTAGGCACTGAAGCTTTCTTT. Residues: CASSLGQGLGTEAFF.

V is TRBV7-2 and J is TRBJ2-2; D remains ambiguous. With 5 bases removed from V and 7 bases from J, the gap between germline ends came to 5 bases. CDR3 length equals 11 residues. CDR1 and CDR2 (germline): SGHTA, FQGNSA. The CDR3 DNA reads as TGTGCCAGCAGCCCCCTCGGGGAGCTGTTTTTT. Residues: CASSPLGELFF. Complete variable domain (other parts from reference TRBV7-2 and TRBJ2-2): GAGVSQSPSNKVTEKGKDVELRCDPISGHTALYWYRQSLGQGLEFLIYFQGNSAPDKSGLPSDRFSAERTGGSVSTLTIQRTQQEDSAVYLCASSPLGELFFGEGSRLTVL.